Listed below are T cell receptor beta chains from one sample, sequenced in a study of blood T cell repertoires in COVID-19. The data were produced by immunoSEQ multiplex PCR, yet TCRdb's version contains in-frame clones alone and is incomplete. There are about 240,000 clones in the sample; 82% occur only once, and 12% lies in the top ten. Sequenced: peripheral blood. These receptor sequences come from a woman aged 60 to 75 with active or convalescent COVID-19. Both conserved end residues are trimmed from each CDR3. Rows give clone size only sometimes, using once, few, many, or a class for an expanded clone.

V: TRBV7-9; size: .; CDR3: ASSLGLGRGTTGELF
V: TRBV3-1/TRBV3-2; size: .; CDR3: ASSQDLRGFTDTQY
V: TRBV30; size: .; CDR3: AWSPTSHGTEAF
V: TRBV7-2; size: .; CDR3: ASSSDRGREKLF
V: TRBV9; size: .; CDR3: ASSPRQDRGNYGYT
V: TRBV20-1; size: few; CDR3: SAQLYEQY
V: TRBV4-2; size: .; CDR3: ASSQDPGQANEKLF
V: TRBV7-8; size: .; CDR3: ASSFGRGRRKSTDTQY
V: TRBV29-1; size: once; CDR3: SVALGQGKSQPQH
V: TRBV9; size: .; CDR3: ASSVQPEVRSPLH
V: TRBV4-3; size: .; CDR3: ASSQAAGGAYDTQY
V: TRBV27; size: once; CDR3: ASHWGRQVHQPQH
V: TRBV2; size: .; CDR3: ASMGGYSPLH
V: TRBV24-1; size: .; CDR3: ATSETGTGGYGELF
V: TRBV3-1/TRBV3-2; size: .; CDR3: ASSQNRGPYNSPLH
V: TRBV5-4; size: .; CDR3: ASKRAPNTEAF
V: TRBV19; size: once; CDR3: ASSMGTGNEKLF
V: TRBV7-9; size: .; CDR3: ASTQRGQAATEAF
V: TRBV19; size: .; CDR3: ASRRQGARGNTIY
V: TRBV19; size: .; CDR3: ASRVGSSGNTIY
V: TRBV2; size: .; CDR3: ASGRTGYTEAF
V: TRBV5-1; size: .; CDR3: ASSPGDNYNEQF
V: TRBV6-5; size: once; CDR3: ASSRTGPSNEQY
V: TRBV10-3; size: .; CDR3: AISQKGADTEAF
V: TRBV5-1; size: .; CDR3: ASSFQPGPRRDEKLF
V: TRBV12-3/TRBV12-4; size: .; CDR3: ASSAQGTEQF
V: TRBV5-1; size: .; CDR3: ASSSPDRGLWTDTQY